Listed below are T cell receptor beta chains from one sample, sequenced in a study of a mutant IDH1 vaccine in newly diagnosed glioma. These receptors' targets are unknown. TCRdb's table, derived via immunoSEQ multiplex PCR, lists solely in-frame clones and lacks some. The table records approximately 44,000 clones, 65% to 85% of them present only once. The source was PBMCs, collected from a glioma patient whose treatment included an IDH1 peptide vaccine. These receptors all come from a woman aged 18-30 years with glioma. Some clones in this sample may be carry-over from other donors' samples. Each CDR3 is given with its conserved first and last residue. D genes are given only for firm matches. The size of a clone is reported for some rows only, either as once, few or many, or as a class for expanded clones.

d_call	j_call	v_call	clone_size	cdr3_aa	cdr3_nt
TRBD2	TRBJ2-7	TRBV10-3	-	CAISESPGTSGRDSEQYF	TGTGCCATCAGTGAGTCCCCCGGAACTAGCGGGAGAGACTCCGAGCAGTACTTC
-	TRBJ1-5	TRBV6-5	-	CASSRGIGDQPQHF	TGTGCCAGCAGTCGGGGAATCGGGGATCAGCCCCAGCATTTT
-	TRBJ2-7	TRBV6-1	-	CASSEKYEQYF	TGTGCCAGCAGTGAAAAATACGAGCAGTACTTC
TRBD1	TRBJ2-3	TRBV6-5	-	CASSTPRTGPDTQYF	TGTGCCAGCAGTACCCCCCGGACAGGGCCAGATACGCAGTATTTT
TRBD1	TRBJ2-7	TRBV27	-	CARFTAGTGRDKQYF	TGTGCCAGGTTCACCGCCGGGACAGGGAGGGATAAGCAGTACTTC
-	TRBJ1-5	TRBV7-2	-	CASSLSLGDNQPQHF	TGTGCCAGCAGCTTAAGTCTGGGGGACAATCAGCCCCAGCATTTT
-	TRBJ2-5	TRBV29-1	-	CSVGKGMETQYF	TGCAGCGTTGGGAAAGGAATGGAGACCCAGTACTTC
-	TRBJ2-5	TRBV12-5	-	CASGLGVETQYF	TGTGCTAGTGGTTTGGGGGTTGAGACCCAGTACTTC
-	TRBJ2-1	TRBV5-4	-	CASSSQQGDEQFF	TGTGCCAGCAGCTCCCAACAGGGAGATGAGCAGTTCTTC
-	TRBJ1-3	TRBV9	-	CASSARIGGNTIYF	TGTGCCAGCAGCGCCAGGATAGGAGGAAACACCATATATTTT
-	TRBJ2-7	TRBV20-1	-	CSARSPYEQYF	TGCAGTGCTAGATCGCCCTACGAGCAGTACTTC
-	TRBJ1-1	TRBV5-5	-	CASSLGARGPLNTEAFF	TGTGCCAGCAGCTTGGGGGCCCGGGGACCCCTGAACACTGAAGCTTTCTTT
TRBD2	TRBJ2-7	TRBV27	-	CASSSQSRSGTNFYQQYF	TGTGCCAGCAGCTCCCAATCCCGCTCCGGGACTAATTTCTACCAGCAGTACTTC
TRBD2	TRBJ2-1	TRBV5-1	once	CASSFPSGGLDHEQFF	TGCGCCAGCAGCTTCCCTAGCGGGGGATTGGACCATGAGCAGTTCTTC
TRBD2	TRBJ2-7	TRBV6-6	once	CASSTSGRTYEQYF	TGTGCCAGCAGTACTAGCGGGAGGACCTACGAGCAGTACTTC
TRBD1	TRBJ1-4	TRBV4-1	-	CASSQRIGQGAEKLFF	TGCGCCAGCAGCCAAAGAATCGGACAGGGGGCTGAAAAACTGTTTTTT
-	TRBJ2-7	TRBV10-3	-	CATYNGNSYEQYF	TGTGCCACCTACAACGGAAACTCCTACGAGCAGTACTTC
-	TRBJ2-2	TRBV7-7	-	CASTPGVTGELFF	TGTGCTAGCACCCCCGGGGTCACCGGGGAGCTGTTTTTT
-	TRBJ2-3	TRBV12-5	-	CASGLVPRGADTQYF	TGTGCTAGTGGTTTGGTCCCCAGGGGTGCGGATACGCAGTATTTT
-	TRBJ2-2	TRBV5-4	-	CASSSPRGGTGELFF	TGTGCCAGCAGCTCCCCCCGGGGAGGCACCGGGGAGCTGTTTTTT
-	TRBJ2-1	TRBV6-5	-	CASSGQGGLFF	TGTGCCAGCAGTGGGCAGGGAGGCCTGTTCTTC
-	TRBJ1-6	TRBV11-2	-	CASSDRNSPLHF	TGTGCCAGCAGCGACAGGAATTCACCCCTCCACTTT
-	TRBJ2-2	TRBV7-9	few	CASTQGFLGELFF	TGTGCCAGCACGCAAGGGTTTCTTGGGGAGCTGTTTTTT
-	TRBJ1-5	TRBV7-8	-	CASSLEKGRQLNQPQHF	TGTGCCAGCAGCTTAGAAAAGGGGCGACAGTTAAATCAGCCCCAGCATTTT
-	TRBJ2-3	TRBV5-5	-	CASSLVGGGSTDTQYF	TGTGCCAGCAGCTTGGTTGGGGGTGGGTCCACAGATACGCAGTATTTT
-	TRBJ2-4	TRBV4-2	-	CASSAPLAKNIQYF	TGTGCCAGCAGCGCCCCCTTAGCCAAAAACATTCAGTACTTC
TRBD1	TRBJ2-2	TRBV30	-	CAWKGTVNTGELFF	TGTGCCTGGAAAGGGACAGTGAACACCGGGGAGCTGTTTTTT
-	TRBJ1-5	TRBV4-1	-	CASSQDRGLGNQPQHF	TGCGCCAGCAGCCAAGACAGGGGTCTGGGCAATCAGCCCCAGCATTTT
-	TRBJ1-5	TRBV19	-	CASIPPSGQNNQPQHF	TGTGCCAGTATCCCTCCCTCGGGGCAGAACAATCAGCCCCAGCATTTT
-	TRBJ2-7	TRBV5-1	-	CASSLERSFFSYEQYF	TGCGCCAGCAGCTTGGAGCGTAGTTTTTTCTCCTACGAGCAGTACTTC
-	TRBJ1-2	TRBV11-1	-	CASSLKGMHYGYTF	TGTGCCAGCAGCTTGAAGGGAATGCACTATGGCTACACCTTC
-	TRBJ1-2	TRBV7-2	-	CASTEGGNYGYTF	TGTGCCAGCACCGAGGGGGGGAACTATGGCTACACCTTC
-	TRBJ1-4	TRBV5-1	-	CASSPGGTNEKLFF	TGCGCCAGCAGCCCCGGGGGAACTAATGAAAAACTGTTTTTT
-	TRBJ2-7	TRBV30	-	CASGQSSYEQYF	TGTGCCTCAGGACAAAGCAGCTACGAGCAGTACTTC
-	TRBJ2-1	TRBV15	-	CATSGPATDISYNEQFF	TGTGCCACCAGCGGCCCCGCTACAGACATCTCCTACAATGAGCAGTTCTTC
-	TRBJ2-1	TRBV14	-	CASSQEGNYYNEQFF	TGTGCCAGCAGCCAAGAAGGGAATTACTACAATGAGCAGTTCTTC
-	TRBJ1-1	TRBV5-4	few	CASSSLHRGGGGAEAFF	TGTGCCAGCAGCTCCCTCCACCGCGGCGGCGGCGGTGCTGAAGCTTTCTTT
-	TRBJ1-1	TRBV19	-	CASKPQGWGEGEAFF	TGTGCCAGTAAGCCACAGGGTTGGGGTGAAGGTGAAGCTTTCTTT
-	TRBJ1-6	TRBV4-3	-	CASSQGSFNSPLHF	TGCGCCAGCAGCCAAGGGTCTTTTAATTCACCCCTCCACTTT
-	TRBJ2-7	TRBV7-6	-	CASSPRESPHHYEQYF	TGTGCCAGCAGCCCACGGGAGTCACCCCACCACTACGAGCAGTACTTC
TRBD2	TRBJ2-7	TRBV5-6	-	CASSSSSGGVLLGSYEQYF	TGTGCCAGCAGCTCGTCTAGCGGGGGCGTGCTTCTGGGGTCCTACGAGCAGTACTTC
-	TRBJ1-1	TRBV16	-	CASSPLSIGVNTEAFF	TGTGCCAGCAGCCCACTCTCGATCGGGGTGAACACTGAAGCTTTCTTT
TRBD2	TRBJ2-7	TRBV27	-	CASSDRLAGFGEQYF	TGTGCCAGCAGTGATCGACTAGCGGGGTTTGGCGAGCAGTACTTC
-	TRBJ1-1	TRBV6-4	-	CASSDSPGGTEAFF	TGTGCCAGCAGTGACTCCCCCGGGGGTACTGAAGCTTTCTTT
-	TRBJ2-1	TRBV7-8	-	CASSLLALGSYNEQFF	TGTGCCAGCAGCTTACTAGCCCTGGGCTCCTACAATGAGCAGTTCTTC
-	TRBJ1-2	TRBV7-2	-	CASSLVPGNYGYTF	TGTGCCAGCAGCTTAGTACCGGGGAACTATGGCTACACCTTC
-	TRBJ2-7	TRBV4-2	-	CASSQDGSYEQYF	TGTGCCAGCAGCCAAGACGGATCCTACGAGCAGTACTTC
TRBD2	TRBJ2-1	TRBV19	-	CASSRAGEYNEQFF	TGTGCCAGTAGTAGGGCGGGGGAATACAATGAGCAGTTCTTC
-	TRBJ2-3	TRBV5-1	-	CASSLLADTQYF	TGCGCCAGCAGCTTGTTGGCGGATACGCAGTATTTT
-	TRBJ2-1	TRBV4-2	-	CASSQDRMGADNEQFF	TGTGCCAGCAGCCAAGATCGGATGGGAGCGGACAATGAGCAGTTCTTC
TRBD2	TRBJ2-1	TRBV4-1	once	CASSQELGLALNEQFF	TGCGCCAGCAGCCAAGAATTGGGACTAGCGCTAAATGAGCAGTTCTTC
-	TRBJ1-1	TRBV9	-	CASSVTGRTEAFF	TGTGCCAGCAGCGTCACGGGTCGGACTGAAGCTTTCTTT
-	TRBJ1-5	TRBV5-1	-	CASSLAGFNQPQHF	TGCGCCAGCAGCTTGGCAGGGTTCAATCAGCCCCAGCATTTT
-	TRBJ1-1	TRBV7-9	-	CASSATVVTSEAFF	TGTGCCAGCAGCGCGACAGTCGTGACTAGTGAAGCTTTCTTT
TRBD1	TRBJ1-1	TRBV7-9	few	CASSPSDRGLNTEAFF	TGTGCCAGCAGCCCGTCGGACAGGGGGCTCAACACTGAAGCTTTCTTT